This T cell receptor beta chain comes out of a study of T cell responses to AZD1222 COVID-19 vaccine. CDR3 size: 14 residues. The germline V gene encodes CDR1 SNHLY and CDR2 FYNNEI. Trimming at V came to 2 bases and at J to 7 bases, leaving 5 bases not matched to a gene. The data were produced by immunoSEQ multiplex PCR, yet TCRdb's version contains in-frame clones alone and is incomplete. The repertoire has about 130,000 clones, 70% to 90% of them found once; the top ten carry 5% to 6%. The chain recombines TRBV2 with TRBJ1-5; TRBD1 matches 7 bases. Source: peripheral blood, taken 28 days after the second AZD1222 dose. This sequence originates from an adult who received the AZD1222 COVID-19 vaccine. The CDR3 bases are TGTGCCAGCAGTGAAAGGGAGGGGGCCCAGCCCCAGCATTTT. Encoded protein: CASSEREGAQPQHF.